This T cell receptor (beta chain) was recovered during a study of CD8 T cells in Susac syndrome. Germline V CDR1 and CDR2: MNHEY, SVGEGT. The length of the CDR3 is 14 residues. The germline V and J ends were trimmed by 8 bases and 5 bases, with 16 bases remaining between them. The authors carried out high-throughput sequencing of TCR beta. They applied it to CD8+ and CD4+ T cells obtained from blood. Reverse transcription of about 0.45 to 1 ug RNA was carried out with random hexamers. TCR beta CDR3 was amplified by immunoSEQ multiplex PCR. This amplification extended across 54 Vbeta and 13 Jbeta segments. Via MiXCR, TCRdb re-called the immunoSEQ multiplex PCR reads, giving one row per CDR3 protein. The sample lists roughly 330,000 distinct CDR3 sequences; around 90% were seen once.

The rearrangement uses TRBV6-2 or TRBV6-3 and TRBJ1-5; D is uncertain. The sequenced sample consisted of CD4+ T cells from PBMCs. This TCR came from a human donor with multiple sclerosis. The CDR3 sequence is CASLGQIGHQPQHF. The CDR3 DNA reads as TGTGCCAGCTTAGGGCAAATTGGTCATCAGCCCCAGCATTTT.